The 14 T cell receptor beta chains below all came from one sample that was sequenced in a study of memory CD4+ T cells and cytomegalovirus serostatus. The sort gate was single viable CD3+CD4+CD8-CD45RO+ cells for memory CD4+ T cells. Clones were sequenced by immunoSEQ multiplex PCR, and TCRdb holds only the in-frame ones, with some missing. This sample has around 25,000 clones; about 75% occur once, and the top ten carry 0.95% to 1.1%. The sequencing sample was made of memory CD4+ T cells from blood. All receptors derive from an adult in good health and CMV-seronegative.

V usage is TRBV6-5 and J usage is TRBJ2-2, with 12 bases fitting TRBD2. This CDR3 contains 15 residues. The germline V gene has CDR1 MNHEY and CDR2 SVGAGI. V shed 7 bases, J shed 5 bases, and the junction held 5 bases outside the gene matches. This CDR3 is CASTRLAGVTGELFF. The CDR3 bases are TGTGCCAGCACACGACTAGCGGGAGTTACCGGGGAGCTGTTTTTT.

V gene TRBV7-8 combines with J gene TRBJ2-1; TRBD2 matches at 11 bases. Trimming at V came to 7 bases and at J to 7 bases, leaving 9 bases not matched to a gene. The CDR3 spans 15 residues. Germline V gives CDR1 SGHVS, CDR2 FQNEAQ. The CDR3 here is CASNPMGTSGNEQFF. CDR3 bases: TGTGCCAGCAACCCAATGGGGACTAGCGGTAATGAGCAGTTCTTC.

J is TRBJ1-2 and V is TRBV10-3; D unclear. The CDR3 sequence is 12 residues long. Germline CDR1 and CDR2: ENHRY and SYGVKD. Trimming left V 10 bases short and J 6 bases short, with 15 bases between. The CDR3 nucleotides are TGTGCCACAACGGACGCATCAAATGGCTACACCTTC. It specifies CATTDASNGYTF.

The rearrangement uses TRBV9 and TRBJ1-3; TRBD1 might be the D (5 bases). The CDR3 is 16 amino acids. Germline V gives CDR1 SGDLS, CDR2 YYNGEE. The germline V and J ends were trimmed by 0 bases and 4 bases, with 14 bases remaining between them. The CDR3 sequence is CASSVVDRGGGNTIYF. In DNA form, the CDR3 reads TGTGCCAGCAGCGTAGTAGACAGAGGCGGAGGAAACACCATATATTTT. The full variable domain, its missing parts supplied by reference TRBV9 and TRBJ1-3, is DSGVTQTPKHLITATGQRVTLRCSPRSGDLSVYWYQQSLDQGLQFLIQYYNGEERAKGNILERFSAQQFPDLHSELNLSSLELGDSALYFCASSVVDRGGGNTIYFGEGSWLTVV.

The gene calls are TRBV7-2 and TRBJ2-3; D unclear. V lost 3 bases, J lost 8 bases, and 15 bases lay in between. CDR3 length: 14 amino acids. The germline V gene encodes CDR1 SGHTA and CDR2 FQGNSA. Here the CDR3 DNA reads TGTGCCAGCAGCTTCCCTCCCCCGTCGGGTACGCAGTATTTT. Translated, it gives CASSFPPPSGTQYF.

The sample holds a few counts of this clone. CDR3 sequence: CASSIRQNYEQYF. DNA for the CDR3: TGTGCCAGCAGTATAAGGCAAAACTACGAGCAGTACTTC. The chain couples TRBV27 to TRBJ2-7; D ambiguous. CDR3 length: 13 residues. V shed 5 bases and J shed 3 bases, with 11 bases lying between them. In germline, CDR1 is MNHEY, CDR2 SMNVEV (reference sequence).

This chain uses TRBV30 with TRBJ2-6, with 10 bases lining up with TRBD1. The CDR3 runs 17 residues. Germline loops: CDR1 GTSNPN, CDR2 SVGIG (reference sequence). The ends lost 7 bases at V and 1 base at J; junction bases unmatched: 10. The CDR3 nucleotides are TGTGCCTCTCATCCGGGACAGGGGTTTTCTGGGGCCAACGTCCTGACTTTC. The encoded protein is CASHPGQGFSGANVLTF. Combining the CDR3 with reference TRBV30 and TRBJ2-6 gives the whole variable domain SQTIHQWPATLVQPVGSPLSLECTVEGTSNPNLYWYRQAAGRGLQLLFYSVGIGQISSEVPQNLSASRPQDRQFILSSKKLLLSDSGFYLCASHPGQGFSGANVLTFGAGSRLTVL.

This clone was seen just once. This chain links TRBV28 with TRBJ1-2; TRBD1 might be the D (5 bases). The germline gives CDR1 MDHEN, CDR2 SYDVKM. Trimming shortened V by 5 bases and J by 13 bases, and 17 bases separated the two germline ends. This CDR3 contains 12 residues. The CDR3 sequence: CASSPSGVLPTF. The CDR3 DNA reads as TGTGCCAGCAGTCCCTCGGGGGTCCTACCCACCTTC.

This clone showed up just a few times. This chain uses TRBV11-2 with TRBJ2-7, with D perhaps given as TRBD1 or TRBD2 (5 bases each). The germline CDR1 and CDR2 sequences are SGHAT and FQNNGV. V shed 5 bases and J shed 1 base, with 12 bases lying between them. The CDR3 covers 14 residues. CDR3 sequence (DNA): TGTGCCAGCAGCCCCGGGGACGGATCCTACGAGCAGTACTTC. This encodes CASSPGDGSYEQYF.

The chain joins TRBV6-1 to TRBJ1-2; D remains ambiguous. V lost 4 bases and J lost 5, with 11 bases in between. The germline V gene encodes CDR1 MNHNS and CDR2 SASEGT. This CDR3 is built from 13 residues. In DNA form, the CDR3 reads TGTGCCAGCAGTGGGACGGTTTTTTATGGCTACACCTTC. Its protein is CASSGTVFYGYTF.

This chain links TRBV5-1 with TRBJ1-2; 7 bases agree with TRBD1. Germline V gene lookup returns CDR1 SGHRS and CDR2 YFSETQ. The CDR3 has 14 amino acids. V lost 0 bases, J lost 6 bases, and 5 bases stayed unmatched. The CDR3 region has the DNA TGCGCCAGCAGCTTGGAGAGACAGGGTCATGGCTACACCTTC. As protein: CASSLERQGHGYTF.

The gene calls are TRBV7-3 and TRBJ2-1; TRBD2 agrees at 9 bases. This CDR3 has 15 amino acids. The germline CDR1 and CDR2 sequences are SGHTA and FQGTGA. The J segment lost 5 bases and the V segment lost 5 bases, leaving 7 bases of the junction unmatched. The CDR3, as DNA: TGTGCCAGCAGCCCGCAAGCGGGGGGAAACAATGAGCAGTTCTTC. Protein sequence: CASSPQAGGNNEQFF.

To note about this clone: The same CDR3 can be traced to other DNA sequences in this sample. This chain uses TRBV14 with TRBJ1-3; the D gene is possibly TRBD1 (5 bases). V was clipped by 3 bases and J by 4 bases, with 7 bases between them. Germline CDR1 and CDR2: SGHDN and FVKESK. The CDR3 covers 13 residues. CDR3 bases: TGTGCCAGCAGCCAGGGGCTCGGAAACACCATATATTTT. Its translation: CASSQGLGNTIYF.

The chain carries TRBV7-9 and TRBJ2-5; no reliable D call. The germline CDR1 and CDR2 sequences are SEHNR and FQNEAQ (reference sequence). The CDR3 has 12 amino acids. Trimming shortened V by 5 bases and J by 0 bases, and 4 bases separated the two germline ends. This CDR3 reads CASSPYQETQYF. The DNA for the CDR3 is TGTGCCAGCAGCCCGTACCAAGAGACCCAGTACTTC.